The subject of this entry is one TCR beta chain. The data were taken from a study of CD8 T cells in Susac syndrome. The authors negatively isolated CD8+ and CD4+ T cells and FACS-enriched TEMRA cells. V was shortened by 0 bases and J by 10 bases, with 10 bases between the two germline ends. The length of the CDR3 is 13 residues. Germline CDR1 ENHRY, CDR2 SYGVKD. Reverse transcription of about 0.45 to 1 ug RNA used random hexamers. The method of amplification for TCR beta CDR3 was immunoSEQ multiplex PCR, covering 54 Vbeta and 13 Jbeta. Each CDR3 protein is one row after TCRdb ran MiXCR on the immunoSEQ multiplex PCR reads. This table holds about 300,000 distinct CDR3 sequences, roughly 94% found once.

The gene calls are TRBV10-3 and TRBJ2-4; D is unresolved. Sequencing used CD4+ T cells from PBMCs. This TCR derives from a human donor with multiple sclerosis. The chain's CDR3 is CAISESERWIQYF. The CDR3 DNA follows: TGTGCCATCAGTGAGTCGGAGAGGTGGATTCAGTACTTC.